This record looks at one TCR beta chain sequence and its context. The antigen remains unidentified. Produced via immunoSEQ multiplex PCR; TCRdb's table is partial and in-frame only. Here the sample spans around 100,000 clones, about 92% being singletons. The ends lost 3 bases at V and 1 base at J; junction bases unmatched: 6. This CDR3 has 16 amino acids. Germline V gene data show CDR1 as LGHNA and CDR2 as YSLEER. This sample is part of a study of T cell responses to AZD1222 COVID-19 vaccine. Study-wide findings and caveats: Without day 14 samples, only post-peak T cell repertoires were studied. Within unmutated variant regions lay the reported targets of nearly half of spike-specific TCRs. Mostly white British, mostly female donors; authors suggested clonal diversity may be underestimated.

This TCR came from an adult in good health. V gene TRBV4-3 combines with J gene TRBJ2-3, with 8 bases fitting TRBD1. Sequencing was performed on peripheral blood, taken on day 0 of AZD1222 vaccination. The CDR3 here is CASSQGGQGRTDTQYF. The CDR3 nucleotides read TGCGCCAGCAGCCAGGGTGGACAGGGTCGCACAGATACGCAGTATTTT.